The 13 T cell receptor beta chains presented below share a single source sample, sequenced in a study of blood T cells in healthy people across ages. Then a second PCR, running roughly 7 to 11 cycles, was carried out with a sample-barcoded 5' primer and a J-beta primer mix. TCRdb re-called the 5' RACE reads through MiXCR, storing one row per CDR3 protein. The sample includes 700,000 to 800,000 distinct CDR3 sequences, roughly 45% seen only once; the top ten take about 20%. Sequences were obtained from blood. All receptors come from an older woman in good health.

The CDR3 sequence: CASSSISTGVGYTF. The DNA of the CDR3 is TGTGCCAGCAGTTCGATTTCGACGGGGGTTGGCTACACCTTC. This sequence joins TRBV27 and TRBJ1-2, with a tentative D call TRBD1 (5 bases). CDR3 size: 14 residues. Trimming cost V 4 bases and J 7 bases, with 16 bases left between them. Germline CDR1 MNHEY, CDR2 SMNVEV (reference sequence).

The genes are TRBV4-2 and TRBJ1-5, with D perhaps TRBD1 (5 bases). From germline, CDR1 is LGHNA and CDR2 YNFKEQ. The CDR3 contains 15 residues. Trimming took 2 bases from V and 3 from J, leaving 11 bases between them. In DNA, the CDR3 is TGTGCCAGCAGCCAAAACACAGGACCCAATCAGCCCCAGCATTTT. As protein: CASSQNTGPNQPQHF.

This clonotype turned up a few times. The chain carries TRBV10-2 and TRBJ2-3, with D unclear. Trimming cost V 5 bases and J 2 bases, with 14 bases left between them. CDR3 length: 15 amino acids. Germline V CDR1 and CDR2: WSHSY, SAAADI. The CDR3 sequence is CASSFLYSVTDTQYF. CDR3 nucleotides: TGCGCCAGCAGTTTCCTGTATTCTGTCACAGATACGCAGTATTTT.

This clonotype was detected only once. CDR3 in amino acids: CASSSSGSATNEQYF. DNA for the CDR3: TGTGCCAGCAGCTCGAGCGGGAGCGCCACCAATGAGCAGTACTTC. The gene calls are TRBV7-9 and TRBJ2-1, with TRBD2 matching 8 bases. The DNA end favors TRBJ2-7, so the J call may be wrong. The germline V gene encodes CDR1 SEHNR and CDR2 FQNEAQ (reference sequence). There are 15 residues in the CDR3.

This clonotype was seen a handful of times. The gene calls are TRBV14 and TRBJ2-3; TRBD2 matches at 8 bases. Germline CDR1 reads SGHDN; CDR2 reads FVKESK. V lost 2 bases to trimming and J lost 7 bases; unmatched junction nucleotides: 8. This CDR3 contains 15 residues. CDR3 in amino acids: CASSQLPAGANTQYF. The DNA for the CDR3 is TGTGCCAGCAGCCAACTTCCAGCGGGAGCCAATACGCAGTATTTT.

The table lists this clonotype with a few counts. The chain recombines TRBV3-1 with TRBJ2-3, with 9 bases lining up with TRBD2. Germline CDR1 LGHDT, CDR2 YNNKEL (reference sequence). V gave up 0 bases and J gave up 3 bases; unmatched junction bases: 4. The CDR3 runs 16 residues. The CDR3 reads CASSQDTSGRTDTQYF. Written as DNA, the CDR3 is TGTGCCAGCAGCCAAGATACCAGCGGGAGGACAGATACGCAGTATTTT.

This CDR3 is CASSSGHSSYEQYF. CDR3 bases: TGTGCCAGCAGTTCTGGACACAGTTCCTACGAGCAGTACTTC. The rearrangement joins TRBV6-5 to TRBJ2-7, with D maybe TRBD1 (5 bases). Germline CDR1 reads MNHEY; CDR2 reads SVGAGI. The ends were cut back, 4 bases at V and 1 base at J, with 11 bases in the middle. The CDR3 consists of 14 residues.

This clonotype was observed at least ten times. The V call is TRBV7-6, the J call TRBJ2-6, with unresolved D. CDR3 size: 15 residues. CDR1 and CDR2 from the germline V gene are SGHVS and FNYEAQ. Trimming shortened V by 0 bases and J by 0 bases, and 3 bases separated the two germline ends. Written as DNA, the CDR3 is TGTGCCAGCAGCTTAGCGGGCTCTGGGGCCAACGTCCTGACTTTC. The encoded protein is CASSLAGSGANVLTF.

The chain has TRBV2 and TRBJ2-1; no reliable D call. The CDR3 runs to 13 residues. The germline CDR1 and CDR2 sequences are SNHLY and FYNNEI. V dropped 4 bases and J dropped 4 bases, with 8 bases sitting between them. In DNA, the CDR3 is TGTGCCAGCAGTGCCGACAAATACAATGAGCAGTTCTTC. Translated: CASSADKYNEQFF. The entire variable domain, with the rest obtained from reference TRBV2 and TRBJ2-1, is as follows: EPEVTQTPSHQVTQMGQEVILRCVPISNHLYFYWYRQILGQKVEFLVSFYNNEISEKSEIFDDQFSVERPDGSNFTLKIRSTKLEDSAMYFCASSADKYNEQFFGPGTRLTVL.

CDR3 region: CASSPRGAGDLSGANVLTF. The CDR3 nucleotides read TGTGCCAGCAGCCCCAGGGGCGCAGGGGACCTCTCTGGGGCCAACGTCCTGACTTTC. The rearrangement uses TRBV7-3 and TRBJ2-6; D is possibly TRBD1 (6 bases). Trimming cost V 5 bases and J 0 bases, with 20 bases left between them. Germline CDR1 and CDR2: SGHTA and FQGTGA. The CDR3 is 19 residues long.

For this clonotype: A read error may explain this, as a much larger clone is one base away. The rearrangement joins TRBV20-1 to TRBJ2-5; 10 bases are a match to TRBD2. Trimming removed 5 bases from V and 11 bases from J; junction bases left unmatched: 17. The CDR3 loop spans 15 amino acids. Germline assignment: CDR1 DFQATT and CDR2 SNEGSKA (reference sequence). CDR3 sequence reads: CSALKREGPYNEQYF. The CDR3 nucleotides are TGCAGTGCTCTTAAGCGGGAGGGCCCCTACAATGAGCAGTACTTC.

This chain links TRBV5-1 with TRBJ2-1, with 10 nucleotides matching TRBD1. Germline V gene sequence: CDR1 SGHRS, CDR2 YFSETQ. The junction had 17 bases not matched to a gene; V was cut back by 4 bases and J by 4 bases. This CDR3 has 19 amino acids. This CDR3 is CASSTGTGVAVRGYNEQFF. For the CDR3, the DNA is TGCGCCAGCAGCACCGGGACAGGGGTAGCGGTTCGGGGTTACAATGAGCAGTTCTTC.

In this sample, this clonotype turned up a few times. V gene TRBV7-2 combines with J gene TRBJ1-1; D is unresolved. Germline V gene data show CDR1 as SGHTA and CDR2 as FQGNSA. V gave up 6 bases and J gave up 3 bases, with 11 bases separating them. This CDR3 region has 13 residues. The CDR3 DNA sequence: TGTGCCAGCAGTTTCACCGTGGACACTGAAGCTTTCTTT. This sequence encodes CASSFTVDTEAFF. Full variable domain (remainder filled in from reference TRBV7-2 and TRBJ1-1): GAGVSQSPSNKVTEKGKDVELRCDPISGHTALYWYRQSLGQGLEFLIYFQGNSAPDKSGLPSDRFSAERTGGSVSTLTIQRTQQEDSAVYLCASSFTVDTEAFFGQGTRLTVV.